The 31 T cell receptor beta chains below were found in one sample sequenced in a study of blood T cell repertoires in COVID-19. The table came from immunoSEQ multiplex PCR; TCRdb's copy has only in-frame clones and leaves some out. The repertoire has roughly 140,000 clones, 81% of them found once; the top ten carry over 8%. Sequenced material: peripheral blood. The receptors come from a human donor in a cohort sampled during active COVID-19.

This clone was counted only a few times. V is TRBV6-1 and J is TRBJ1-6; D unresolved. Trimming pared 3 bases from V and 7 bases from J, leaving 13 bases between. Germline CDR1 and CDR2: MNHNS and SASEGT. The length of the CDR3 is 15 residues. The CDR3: CASSEQAFANSPLHF. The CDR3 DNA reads TGTGCCAGCAGTGAGCAGGCTTTCGCAAATTCACCCCTCCACTTT.

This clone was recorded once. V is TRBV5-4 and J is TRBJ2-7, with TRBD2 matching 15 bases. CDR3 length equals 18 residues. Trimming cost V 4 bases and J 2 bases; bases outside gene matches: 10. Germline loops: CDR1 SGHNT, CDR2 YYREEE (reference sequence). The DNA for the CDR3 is TGTGCCAGCAGCCTTCAGGGACTAGCGGGAGGAAGACCCTACGAGCAGTACTTC. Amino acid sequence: CASSLQGLAGGRPYEQYF.

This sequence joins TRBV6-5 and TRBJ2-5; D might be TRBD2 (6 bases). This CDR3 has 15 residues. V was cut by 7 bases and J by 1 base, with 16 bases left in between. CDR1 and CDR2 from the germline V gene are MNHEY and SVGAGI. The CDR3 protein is CASTQRLGIQETQYF. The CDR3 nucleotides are TGTGCCAGCACCCAACGACTAGGGATCCAAGAGACCCAGTACTTC.

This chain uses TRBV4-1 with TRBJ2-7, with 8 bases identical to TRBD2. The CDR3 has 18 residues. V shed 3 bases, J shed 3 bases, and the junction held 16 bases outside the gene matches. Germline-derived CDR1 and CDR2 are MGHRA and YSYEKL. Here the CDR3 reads CASSHSPKASGLLYEQYF. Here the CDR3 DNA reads TGCGCCAGCAGCCATTCCCCCAAAGCTAGCGGGCTTCTCTACGAGCAGTACTTC.

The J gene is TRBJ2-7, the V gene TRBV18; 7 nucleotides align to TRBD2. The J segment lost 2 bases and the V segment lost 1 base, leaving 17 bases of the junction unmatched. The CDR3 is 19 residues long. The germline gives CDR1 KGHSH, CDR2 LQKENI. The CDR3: CASSPQPPTPGAGPYEQYF. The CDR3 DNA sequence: TGTGCCAGCTCACCACAACCACCAACTCCTGGAGCGGGACCCTACGAGCAGTACTTC. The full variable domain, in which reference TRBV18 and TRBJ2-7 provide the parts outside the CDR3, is NAGVMQNPRHLVRRRGQEARLRCSPMKGHSHVYWYRQLPEEGLKFMVYLQKENIIDESGMPKERFSAEFPKEGPSILRIQQVVRGDSAAYFCASSPQPPTPGAGPYEQYFGPGTRLTVT.

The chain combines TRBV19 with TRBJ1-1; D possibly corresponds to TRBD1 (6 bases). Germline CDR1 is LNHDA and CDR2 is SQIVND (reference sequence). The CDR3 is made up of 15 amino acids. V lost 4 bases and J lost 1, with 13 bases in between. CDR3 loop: CASSTTQTGNTEAFF. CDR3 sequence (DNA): TGTGCCAGTAGTACAACACAGACAGGGAACACTGAAGCTTTCTTT. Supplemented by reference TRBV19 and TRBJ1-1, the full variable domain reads DGGITQSPKYLFRKEGQNVTLSCEQNLNHDAMYWYRQDPGQGLRLIYYSQIVNDFQKGDIAEGYSVSREKKESFPLTVTSAQKNPTAFYLCASSTTQTGNTEAFFGQGTRLTVV.

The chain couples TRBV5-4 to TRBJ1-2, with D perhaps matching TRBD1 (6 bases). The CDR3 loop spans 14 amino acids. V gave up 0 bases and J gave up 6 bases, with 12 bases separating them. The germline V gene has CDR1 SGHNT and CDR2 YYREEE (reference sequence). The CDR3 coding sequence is TGTGCCAGCAGCTTGGAGTTACCAGGGGATGGCTACACCTTC. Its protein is CASSLELPGDGYTF.

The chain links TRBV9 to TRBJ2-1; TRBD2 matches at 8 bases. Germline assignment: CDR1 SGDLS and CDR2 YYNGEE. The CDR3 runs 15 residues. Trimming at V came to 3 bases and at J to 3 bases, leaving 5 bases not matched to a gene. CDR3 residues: CASSGSGRGYNEQFF. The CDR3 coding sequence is TGTGCCAGCAGCGGCAGCGGGAGAGGCTACAATGAGCAGTTCTTC.

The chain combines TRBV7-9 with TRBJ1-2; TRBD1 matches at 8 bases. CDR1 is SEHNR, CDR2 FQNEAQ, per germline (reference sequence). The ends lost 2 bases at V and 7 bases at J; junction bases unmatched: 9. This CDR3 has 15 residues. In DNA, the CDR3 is TGTGCCAGCAGCTTATCTGGGGGGACAGGAGGTGGCTACACCTTC. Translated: CASSLSGGTGGGYTF.

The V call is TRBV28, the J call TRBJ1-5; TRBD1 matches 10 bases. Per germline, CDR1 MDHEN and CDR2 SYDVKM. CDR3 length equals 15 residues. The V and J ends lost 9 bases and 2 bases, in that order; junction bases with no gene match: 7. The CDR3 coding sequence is TGTGCCAGTATACCCGGGACAGGGGGCAATCAGCCCCAGCATTTT. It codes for CASIPGTGGNQPQHF.

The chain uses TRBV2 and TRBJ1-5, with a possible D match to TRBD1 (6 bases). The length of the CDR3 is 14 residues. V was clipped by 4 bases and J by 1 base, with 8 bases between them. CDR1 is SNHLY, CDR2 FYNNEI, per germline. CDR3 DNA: TGTGCCAGCAGTGGGGGGCCCAGCAATCAGCCCCAGCATTTT. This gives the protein CASSGGPSNQPQHF.

As DNA, the CDR3 is TGTGCCAGCAGCGTAGGACTAGCGGGAGTGAAAGATACGCAGTATTTT. Translated, it gives CASSVGLAGVKDTQYF. The chain couples TRBV9 to TRBJ2-3; 12 bases are a match to TRBD2. With V trimmed by 0 bases and J by 5 bases, 4 bases remained unmatched. There are 16 residues in the CDR3. From germline, CDR1 is SGDLS and CDR2 YYNGEE.

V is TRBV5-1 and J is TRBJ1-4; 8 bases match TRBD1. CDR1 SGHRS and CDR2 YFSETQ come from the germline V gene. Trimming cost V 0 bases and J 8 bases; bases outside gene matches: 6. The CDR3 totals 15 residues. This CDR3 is CASSLERTGNEKLFF. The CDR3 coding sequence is TGCGCCAGCAGCTTGGAAAGGACAGGGAACGAAAAACTGTTTTTT. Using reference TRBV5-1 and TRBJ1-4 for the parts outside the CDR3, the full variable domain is KAGVTQTPRYLIKTRGQQVTLSCSPISGHRSVSWYQQTPGQGLQFLFEYFSETQRNKGNFPGRFSGRQFSNSRSEMNVSTLELGDSALYLCASSLERTGNEKLFFGSGTQLSVL.

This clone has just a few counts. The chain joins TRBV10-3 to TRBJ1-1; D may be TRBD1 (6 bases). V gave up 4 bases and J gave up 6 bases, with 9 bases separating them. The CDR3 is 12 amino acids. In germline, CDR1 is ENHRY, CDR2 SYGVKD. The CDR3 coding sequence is TGTGCCATCAGTGGTGAGGGGGCTGAAGCTTTCTTT. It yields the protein CAISGEGAEAFF.

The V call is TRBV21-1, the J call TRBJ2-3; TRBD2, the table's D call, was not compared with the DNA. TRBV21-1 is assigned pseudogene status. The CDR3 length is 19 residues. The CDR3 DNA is TGTGCCAGCAGCAACCTACTAGCGGGAGGAACCTCTAGCACAGATACGCAGTATTTT. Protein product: CASSNLLAGGTSSTDTQYF.

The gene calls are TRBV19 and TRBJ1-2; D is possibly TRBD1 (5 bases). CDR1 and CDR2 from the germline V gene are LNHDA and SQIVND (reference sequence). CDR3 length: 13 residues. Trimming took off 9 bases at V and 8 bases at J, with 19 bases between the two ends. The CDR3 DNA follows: TGTGCCAGCACCACCAGGGAAGTCTACGGCTACACCTTC. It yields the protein CASTTREVYGYTF.

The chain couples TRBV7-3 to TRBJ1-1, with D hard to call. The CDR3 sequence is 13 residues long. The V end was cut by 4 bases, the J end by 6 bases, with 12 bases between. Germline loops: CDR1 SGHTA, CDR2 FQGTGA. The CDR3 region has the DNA TGTGCCAGCAGCTCCCGGCGGGATGCTGAAGCTTTCTTT. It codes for CASSSRRDAEAFF.

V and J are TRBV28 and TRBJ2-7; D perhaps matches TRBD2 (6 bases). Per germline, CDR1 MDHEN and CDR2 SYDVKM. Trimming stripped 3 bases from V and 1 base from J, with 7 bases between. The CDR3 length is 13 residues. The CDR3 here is CASSLEGSYEQYF. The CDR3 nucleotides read TGTGCCAGCAGTTTGGAGGGTTCCTACGAGCAGTACTTC.

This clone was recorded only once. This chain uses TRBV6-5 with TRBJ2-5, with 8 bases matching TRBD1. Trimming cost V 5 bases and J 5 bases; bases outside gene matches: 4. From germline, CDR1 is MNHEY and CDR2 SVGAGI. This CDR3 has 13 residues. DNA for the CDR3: TGTGCCAGCAGTATGACAGGGGTCGAGACCCAGTACTTC. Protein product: CASSMTGVETQYF.

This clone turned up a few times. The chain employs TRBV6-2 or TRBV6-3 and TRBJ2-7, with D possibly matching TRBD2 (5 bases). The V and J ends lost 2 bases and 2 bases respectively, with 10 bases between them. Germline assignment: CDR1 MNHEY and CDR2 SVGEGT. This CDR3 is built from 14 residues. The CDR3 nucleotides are TGTGCCAGCAGTTACCGGGATAACGCCTACGAGCAGTACTTC. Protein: CASSYRDNAYEQYF.

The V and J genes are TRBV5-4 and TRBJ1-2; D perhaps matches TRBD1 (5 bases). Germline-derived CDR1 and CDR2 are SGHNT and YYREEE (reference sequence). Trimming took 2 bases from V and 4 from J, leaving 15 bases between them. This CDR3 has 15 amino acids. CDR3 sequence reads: CASSFRQPGGYGYTF. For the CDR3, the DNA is TGTGCCAGCAGCTTCCGACAGCCCGGCGGCTATGGCTACACCTTC.

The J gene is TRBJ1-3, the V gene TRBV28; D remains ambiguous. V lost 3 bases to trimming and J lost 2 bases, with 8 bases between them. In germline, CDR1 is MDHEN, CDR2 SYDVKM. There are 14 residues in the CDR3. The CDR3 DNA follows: TGTGCCAGCAGTTTCCCTGGCCCTGGAAACACCATATATTTT. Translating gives CASSFPGPGNTIYF.

The CDR3 protein is CASSPRTDLNTEAFF. In nucleotides, the CDR3 is TGTGCCAGCTCACCAAGGACAGACTTGAACACTGAAGCTTTCTTT. V is TRBV18 and J is TRBJ1-1, with D perhaps TRBD1 (6 bases). Trimming stripped 2 bases from V and 0 bases from J, with 10 bases between. This CDR3 has 15 amino acids. Germline V CDR1 and CDR2: KGHSH, LQKENI.

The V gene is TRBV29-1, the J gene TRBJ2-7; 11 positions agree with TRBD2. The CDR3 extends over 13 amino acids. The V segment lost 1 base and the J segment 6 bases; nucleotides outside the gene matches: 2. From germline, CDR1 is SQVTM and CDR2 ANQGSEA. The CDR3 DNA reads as TGCAGCGTTGAAGGGCTAGCGGGAGGCGAGCAGTACTTC. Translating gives CSVEGLAGGEQYF.

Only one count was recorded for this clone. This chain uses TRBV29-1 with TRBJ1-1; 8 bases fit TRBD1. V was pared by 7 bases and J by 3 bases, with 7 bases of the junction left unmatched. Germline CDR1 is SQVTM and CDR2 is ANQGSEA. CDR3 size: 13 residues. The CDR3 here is CSAGQGLDTEAFF. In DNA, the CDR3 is TGCAGCGCCGGACAGGGCTTGGACACTGAAGCTTTCTTT.

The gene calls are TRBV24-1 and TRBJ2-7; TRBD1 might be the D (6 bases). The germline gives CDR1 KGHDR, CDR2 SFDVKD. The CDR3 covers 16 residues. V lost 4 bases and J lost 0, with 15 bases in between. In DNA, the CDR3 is TGTGCCACCAGTGACAGTGACAGGACCGGCTCCTACGAGCAGTACTTC. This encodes CATSDSDRTGSYEQYF.

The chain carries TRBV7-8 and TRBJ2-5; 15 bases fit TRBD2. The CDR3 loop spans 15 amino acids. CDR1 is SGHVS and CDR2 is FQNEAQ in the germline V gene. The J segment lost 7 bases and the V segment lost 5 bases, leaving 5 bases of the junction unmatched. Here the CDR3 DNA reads TGTGCCAGCAGCGCGGGACTAGCGGGAGGAGGGACCCAGTACTTC. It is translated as CASSAGLAGGGTQYF. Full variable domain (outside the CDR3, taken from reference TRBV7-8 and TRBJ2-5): GAGVSQSPRYKVAKRGQDVALRCDPISGHVSLFWYQQALGQGPEFLTYFQNEAQLDKSGLPSDRFFAERPEGSVSTLKIQRTQQEDSAVYLCASSAGLAGGGTQYFGPGTRLLVL.

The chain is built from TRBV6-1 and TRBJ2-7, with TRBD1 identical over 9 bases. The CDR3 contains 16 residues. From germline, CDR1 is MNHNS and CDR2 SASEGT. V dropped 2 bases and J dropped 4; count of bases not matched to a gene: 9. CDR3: CASSETVTGGGYEQYF. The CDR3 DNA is TGTGCCAGCAGTGAAACCGTGACAGGGGGGGGTTACGAGCAGTACTTC.

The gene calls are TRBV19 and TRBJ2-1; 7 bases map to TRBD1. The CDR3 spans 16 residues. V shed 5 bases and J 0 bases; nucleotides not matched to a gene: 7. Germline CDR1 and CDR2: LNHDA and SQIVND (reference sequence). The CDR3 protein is CASSPTGLSSYNEQFF. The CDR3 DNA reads TGTGCCAGTAGTCCGACAGGGTTAAGCTCCTACAATGAGCAGTTCTTC. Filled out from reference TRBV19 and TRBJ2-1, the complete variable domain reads DGGITQSPKYLFRKEGQNVTLSCEQNLNHDAMYWYRQDPGQGLRLIYYSQIVNDFQKGDIAEGYSVSREKKESFPLTVTSAQKNPTAFYLCASSPTGLSSYNEQFFGPGTRLTVL.

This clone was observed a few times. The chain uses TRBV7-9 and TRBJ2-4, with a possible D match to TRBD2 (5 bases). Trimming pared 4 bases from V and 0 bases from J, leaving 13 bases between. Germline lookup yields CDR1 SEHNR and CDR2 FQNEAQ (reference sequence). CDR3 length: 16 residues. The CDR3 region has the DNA TGTGCCAGCAGCTCCTCCCGAGGGATAGCCAAAAACATTCAGTACTTC. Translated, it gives CASSSSRGIAKNIQYF.

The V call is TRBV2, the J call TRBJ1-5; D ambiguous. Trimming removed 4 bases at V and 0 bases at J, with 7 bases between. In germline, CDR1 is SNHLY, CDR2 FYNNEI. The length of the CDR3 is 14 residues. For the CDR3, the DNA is TGTGCCAGCAGTGTGCAGGATAGCAATCAGCCCCAGCATTTT. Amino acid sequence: CASSVQDSNQPQHF. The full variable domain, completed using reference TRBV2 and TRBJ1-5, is EPEVTQTPSHQVTQMGQEVILRCVPISNHLYFYWYRQILGQKVEFLVSFYNNEISEKSEIFDDQFSVERPDGSNFTLKIRSTKLEDSAMYFCASSVQDSNQPQHFGDGTRLSIL.